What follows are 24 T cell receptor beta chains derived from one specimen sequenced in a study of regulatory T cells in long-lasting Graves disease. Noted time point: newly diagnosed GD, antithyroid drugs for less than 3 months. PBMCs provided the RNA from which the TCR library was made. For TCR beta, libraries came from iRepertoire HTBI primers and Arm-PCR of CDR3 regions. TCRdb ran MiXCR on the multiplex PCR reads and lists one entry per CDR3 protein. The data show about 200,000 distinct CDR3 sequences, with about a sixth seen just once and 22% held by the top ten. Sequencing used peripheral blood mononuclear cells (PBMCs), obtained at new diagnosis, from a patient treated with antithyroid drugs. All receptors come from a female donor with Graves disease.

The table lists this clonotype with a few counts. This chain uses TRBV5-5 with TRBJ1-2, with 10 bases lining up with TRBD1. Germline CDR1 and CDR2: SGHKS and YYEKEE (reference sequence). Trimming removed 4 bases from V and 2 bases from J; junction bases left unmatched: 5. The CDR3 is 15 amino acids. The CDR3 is CASSPRDRGNYGYTF. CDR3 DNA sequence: TGTGCCAGCAGCCCAAGGGACAGGGGCAACTATGGCTACACCTTC.

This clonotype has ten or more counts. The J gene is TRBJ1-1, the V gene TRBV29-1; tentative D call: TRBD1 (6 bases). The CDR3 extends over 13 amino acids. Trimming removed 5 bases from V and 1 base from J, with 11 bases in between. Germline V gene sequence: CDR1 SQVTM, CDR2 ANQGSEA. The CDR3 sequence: CSVRAGANTEAFF. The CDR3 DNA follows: TGCAGCGTTCGGGCAGGGGCGAACACTGAAGCTTTCTTT.

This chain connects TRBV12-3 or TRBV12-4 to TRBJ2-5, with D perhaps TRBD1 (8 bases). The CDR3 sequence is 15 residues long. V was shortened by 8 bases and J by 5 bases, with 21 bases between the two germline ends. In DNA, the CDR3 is TGTGCCAGCCGGGGAGGGCAGGGGGCAGGGGAGACCCAGTACTTC. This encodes CASRGGQGAGETQYF.

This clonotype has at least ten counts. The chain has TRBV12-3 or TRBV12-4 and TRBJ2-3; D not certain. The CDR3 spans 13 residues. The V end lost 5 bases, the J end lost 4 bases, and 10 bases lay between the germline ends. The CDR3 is CASSPLMSDTQYF. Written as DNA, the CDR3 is TGTGCCAGCAGTCCGCTCATGTCAGATACGCAGTATTTT.

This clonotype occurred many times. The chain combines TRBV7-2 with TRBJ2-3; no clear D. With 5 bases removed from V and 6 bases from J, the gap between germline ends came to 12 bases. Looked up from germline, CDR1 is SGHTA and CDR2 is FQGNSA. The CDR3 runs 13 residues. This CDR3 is CASSVEVFDTQYF. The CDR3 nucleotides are TGTGCCAGCAGCGTAGAGGTTTTTGATACGCAGTATTTT.

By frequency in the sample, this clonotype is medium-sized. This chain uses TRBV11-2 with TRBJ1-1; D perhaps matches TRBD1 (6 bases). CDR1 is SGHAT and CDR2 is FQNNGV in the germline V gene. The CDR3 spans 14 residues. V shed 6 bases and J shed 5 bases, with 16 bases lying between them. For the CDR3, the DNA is TGTGCCAGCAGATTGTATCAGGGGCGGACTGAAGCTTTCTTT. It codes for CASRLYQGRTEAFF.

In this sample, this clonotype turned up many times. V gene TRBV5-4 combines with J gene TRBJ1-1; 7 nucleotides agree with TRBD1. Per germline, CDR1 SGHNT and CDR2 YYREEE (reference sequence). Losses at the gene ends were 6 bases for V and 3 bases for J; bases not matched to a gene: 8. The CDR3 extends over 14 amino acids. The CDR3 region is CASTPGQTDTEAFF. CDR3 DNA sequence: TGTGCCAGCACCCCGGGACAGACCGACACTGAAGCTTTCTTT.

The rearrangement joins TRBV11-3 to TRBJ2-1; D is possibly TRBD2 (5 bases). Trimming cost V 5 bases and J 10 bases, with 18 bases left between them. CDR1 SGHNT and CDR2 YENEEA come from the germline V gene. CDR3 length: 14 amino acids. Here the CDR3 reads CASSLRPPGEEQFF. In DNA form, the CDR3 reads TGTGCCAGCAGCCTTCGTCCTCCCGGGGAGGAGCAGTTCTTC.

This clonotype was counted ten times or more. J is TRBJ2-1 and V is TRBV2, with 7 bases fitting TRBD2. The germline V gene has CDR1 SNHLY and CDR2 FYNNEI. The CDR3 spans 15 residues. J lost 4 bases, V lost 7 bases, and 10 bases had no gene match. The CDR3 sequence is CASTTLSGTYNEQFF. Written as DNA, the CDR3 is TGTGCCAGCACCACCCTCAGCGGGACGTACAATGAGCAGTTCTTC.

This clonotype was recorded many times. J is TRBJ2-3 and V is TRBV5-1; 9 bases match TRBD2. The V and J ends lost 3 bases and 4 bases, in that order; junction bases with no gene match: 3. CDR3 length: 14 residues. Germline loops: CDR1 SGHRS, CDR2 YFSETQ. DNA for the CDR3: TGCGCCAGCAGCTCGGCTAGCGGGGCAGATACGCAGTATTTT. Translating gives CASSSASGADTQYF.

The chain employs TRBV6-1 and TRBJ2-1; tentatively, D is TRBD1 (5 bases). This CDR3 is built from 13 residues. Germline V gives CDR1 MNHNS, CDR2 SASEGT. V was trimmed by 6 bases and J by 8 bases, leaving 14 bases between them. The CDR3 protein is CASRVTQGHEQFF. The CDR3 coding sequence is TGTGCCAGCAGAGTCACCCAGGGCCATGAGCAGTTCTTC.

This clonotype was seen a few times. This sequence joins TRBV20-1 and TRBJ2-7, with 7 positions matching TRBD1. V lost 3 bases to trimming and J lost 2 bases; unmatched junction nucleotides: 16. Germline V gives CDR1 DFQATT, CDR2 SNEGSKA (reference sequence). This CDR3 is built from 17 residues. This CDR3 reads CSARGTGVNPETYEQYF. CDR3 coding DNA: TGCAGTGCTAGGGGTACAGGGGTTAACCCCGAGACCTACGAGCAGTACTTC.

The CDR3 DNA reads TGTGCCAGCAGCGCGGGACTAGTGGACAATGAGCAGTTCTTC. Translated: CASSAGLVDNEQFF. The V call is TRBV11-3, the J call TRBJ2-1; 8 positions agree with TRBD2. Germline lookup yields CDR1 SGHNT and CDR2 YENEEA. The CDR3 length is 14 residues. With 5 bases clipped from V and 5 bases from J, the junction kept 5 bases outside the gene matches.

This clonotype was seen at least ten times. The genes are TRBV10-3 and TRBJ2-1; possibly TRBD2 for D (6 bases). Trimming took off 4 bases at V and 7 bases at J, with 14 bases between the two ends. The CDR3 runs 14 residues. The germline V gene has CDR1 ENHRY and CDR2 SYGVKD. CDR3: CAISAGSTMNEQFF. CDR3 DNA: TGTGCCATCAGTGCCGGGAGCACAATGAATGAGCAGTTCTTC.

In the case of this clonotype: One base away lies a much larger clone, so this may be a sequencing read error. CDR3 in DNA: TGTGCCAGCAGCTTTTGGCAGGGTTTGGGGTTCTTC. This codes for CASSFWQGLGFF. V usage is TRBV9 and J usage is TRBJ2-1; D possibly corresponds to TRBD1 (5 bases). This CDR3 spans 12 amino acids. V lost 4 bases and J 15 bases, leaving 17 bases between the germline ends. Germline V gives CDR1 SGDLS, CDR2 YYNGEE. Together with reference TRBV9 and TRBJ2-1, the CDR3 gives the full variable domain: DSGVTQTPKHLITATGQRVTLRCSPRSGDLSVYWYQQSLDQGLQFLIQYYNGEERAKGNILERFSAQQFPDLHSELNLSSLELGDSALYFCASSFWQGLGFFGPGTRLTVL.

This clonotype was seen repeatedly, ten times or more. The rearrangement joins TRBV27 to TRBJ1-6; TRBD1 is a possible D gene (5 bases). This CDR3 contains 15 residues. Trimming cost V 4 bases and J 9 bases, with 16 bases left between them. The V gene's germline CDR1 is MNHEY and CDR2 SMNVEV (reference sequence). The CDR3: CASSSGASRGSPLHF. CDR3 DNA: TGTGCCAGCAGTTCTGGGGCGTCTAGGGGTTCACCCCTCCACTTT.

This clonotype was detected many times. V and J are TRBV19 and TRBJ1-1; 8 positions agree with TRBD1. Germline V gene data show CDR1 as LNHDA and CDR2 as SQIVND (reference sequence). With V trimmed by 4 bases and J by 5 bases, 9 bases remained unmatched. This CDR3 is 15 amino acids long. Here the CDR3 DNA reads TGTGCCAGTAGTAAACGGGACAGGAGAACGACTGAAGCTTTCTTT. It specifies CASSKRDRRTTEAFF.

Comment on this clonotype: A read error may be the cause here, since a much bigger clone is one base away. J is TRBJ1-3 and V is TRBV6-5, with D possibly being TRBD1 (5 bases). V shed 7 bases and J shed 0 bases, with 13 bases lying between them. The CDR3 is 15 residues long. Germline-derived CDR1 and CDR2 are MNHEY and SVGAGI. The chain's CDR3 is CASKIEDTSGNTIYF. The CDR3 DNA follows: TGTGCCAGCAAGATCGAGGACACCTCTGGAAACACCATATATTTT.

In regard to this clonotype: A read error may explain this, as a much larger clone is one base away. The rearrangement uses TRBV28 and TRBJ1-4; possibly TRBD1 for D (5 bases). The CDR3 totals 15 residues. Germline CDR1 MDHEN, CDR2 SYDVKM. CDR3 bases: TGTGCCAGCAGTTCACTCAACCCGAGAGGGGAAAAACTGCTTTTT. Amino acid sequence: CASSSLNPRGEKLLF.

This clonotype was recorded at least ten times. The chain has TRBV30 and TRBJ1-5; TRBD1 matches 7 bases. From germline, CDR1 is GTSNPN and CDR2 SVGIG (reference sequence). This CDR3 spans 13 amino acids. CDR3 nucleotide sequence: TGTGTCCCCGGGACAGTTGGCAATCAGCCCCAGCATTTT. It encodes CVPGTVGNQPQHF.

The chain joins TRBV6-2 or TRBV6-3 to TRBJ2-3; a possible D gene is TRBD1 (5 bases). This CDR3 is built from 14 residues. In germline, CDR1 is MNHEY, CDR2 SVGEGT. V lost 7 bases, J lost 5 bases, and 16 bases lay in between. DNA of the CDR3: TGTGCCAGCACCAAGGGGATCGTTCAAGATACGCAGTATTTT. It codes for CASTKGIVQDTQYF.

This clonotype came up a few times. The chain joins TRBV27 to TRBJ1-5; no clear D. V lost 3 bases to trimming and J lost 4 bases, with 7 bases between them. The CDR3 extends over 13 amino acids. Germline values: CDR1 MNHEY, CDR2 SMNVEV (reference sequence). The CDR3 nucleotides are TGTGCCAGCAGTTTCCTGGTAAATCAGCCCCAGCATTTT. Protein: CASSFLVNQPQHF.

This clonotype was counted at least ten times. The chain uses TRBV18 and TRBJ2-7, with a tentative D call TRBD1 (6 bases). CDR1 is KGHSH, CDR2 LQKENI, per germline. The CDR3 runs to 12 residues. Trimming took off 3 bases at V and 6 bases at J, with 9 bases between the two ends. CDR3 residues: CASSPEGGEQYF. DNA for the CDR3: TGTGCCAGCTCACCCGAAGGGGGCGAGCAGTACTTC.

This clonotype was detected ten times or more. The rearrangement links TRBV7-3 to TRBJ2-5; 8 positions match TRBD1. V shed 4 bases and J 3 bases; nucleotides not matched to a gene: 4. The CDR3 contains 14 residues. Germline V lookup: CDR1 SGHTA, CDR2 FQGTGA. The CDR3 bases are TGTGCCAGCAGCTCAGCGACAGGGGAAGAGACCCAGTACTTC. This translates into CASSSATGEETQYF.